One sample yielded the 27 T cell receptor beta chains listed below, sequenced in a study of long-term antiretroviral therapy in people with HIV. Researchers report immunoSEQ v3.0 was run at survey level. Here immunoSEQ multiplex PCR was the method, and the copy in TCRdb shows in-frame clones only, minus some. The sample lists 25,000 to 30,000 clones, about 77% occurring once. The sequencing used unsorted PBMCs, collected 1.5 years before starting antiretroviral therapy. These receptors all come from a man between 18 and 29 years old with HIV.

This rearrangement joins TRBV4-1 to TRBJ2-2, with a weak D call TRBD2 (6 bases). Looked up from germline, CDR1 is MGHRA and CDR2 is YSYEKL. The CDR3 covers 16 residues. V was shortened by 3 bases and J by 5 bases, with 16 bases between the two germline ends. CDR3 loop: CASSHWTAGGTGELFF. The CDR3 coding sequence is TGCGCCAGCAGCCATTGGACGGCCGGAGGGACCGGGGAGCTGTTTTTT.

The chain employs TRBV18 and TRBJ2-3; D gene uncertain. Deletions cut 3 bases from V and 0 bases from J, with 22 bases between. The CDR3 is 19 residues long. Germline CDR1 is KGHSH and CDR2 is LQKENI. This CDR3 reads CASSPNRGVYISSTDTQYF. The CDR3 DNA reads as TGTGCCAGCTCACCTAACCGTGGGGTTTATATCTCTAGCACAGATACGCAGTATTTT.

The chain joins TRBV6-5 to TRBJ2-3; D gene ambiguous. This CDR3 has 12 amino acids. Germline-derived CDR1 and CDR2 are MNHEY and SVGAGI. Trimming took 0 bases from V and 6 from J, leaving 4 bases between them. DNA for the CDR3: TGTGCCAGCAGTTACTCCGGGGATACGCAGTATTTT. Its protein is CASSYSGDTQYF.

CDR3 protein: CASSISIQETQYF. For the CDR3, the DNA is TGTGCCAGCAGCATTAGCATACAAGAGACCCAGTACTTC. This chain links TRBV7-3 with TRBJ2-5; D remains unclear. CDR3 length: 13 residues. CDR1 is SGHTA, CDR2 FQGTGA, per germline. V lost 5 bases, J lost 2 bases, and 9 bases lay in between.

V is TRBV9 and J is TRBJ2-2; perhaps D is TRBD1 or TRBD2 (6 bases each). CDR3 length equals 13 residues. Trimming stripped 5 bases from V and 5 bases from J, with 10 bases between. Germline loops: CDR1 SGDLS, CDR2 YYNGEE. CDR3 nucleotides: TGTGCCAGCAGGGGGGGCTGGACCGGGGAGCTGTTTTTT. As protein: CASRGGWTGELFF. Variable domain in full (rest from reference TRBV9 and TRBJ2-2): DSGVTQTPKHLITATGQRVTLRCSPRSGDLSVYWYQQSLDQGLQFLIQYYNGEERAKGNILERFSAQQFPDLHSELNLSSLELGDSALYFCASRGGWTGELFFGEGSRLTVL.

This chain connects TRBV7-2 to TRBJ2-5, with 9 positions matching TRBD1. This CDR3 has 17 amino acids. V lost 1 base and J lost 5; bases outside the gene matches: 11. Germline V CDR1 and CDR2: SGHTA, FQGNSA. The CDR3 DNA is TGTGCCAGCAGCTTAGTATGGGGACAGGGATTAGGCGAGACCCAGTACTTC. As protein: CASSLVWGQGLGETQYF.

This clone was counted a few times. This chain joins TRBV27 and TRBJ1-2; no reliable D call. This CDR3 has 13 amino acids. Trimming removed 2 bases at V and 4 bases at J, with 8 bases between. CDR1 is MNHEY, CDR2 SMNVEV, per germline (reference sequence). The CDR3 coding sequence is TGTGCCAGCAGTTTAGGAGGGATCTATGGCTACACCTTC. Amino acid sequence: CASSLGGIYGYTF.

The chain links TRBV7-2 to TRBJ1-2; D not resolved. V dropped 3 bases and J dropped 4 bases, with 3 bases sitting between them. Per the germline V gene, CDR1 is SGHTA and CDR2 is FQGNSA. The CDR3 totals 11 residues. DNA of the CDR3: TGTGCCAGCAGCTTCGCCTATGGCTACACCTTC. This codes for CASSFAYGYTF. Drawing the rest from reference TRBV7-2 and TRBJ1-2, the complete variable domain is GAGVSQSPSNKVTEKGKDVELRCDPISGHTALYWYRQSLGQGLEFLIYFQGNSAPDKSGLPSDRFSAERTGGSVSTLTIQRTQQEDSAVYLCASSFAYGYTFGSGTRLTVV.

The chain links TRBV5-1 to TRBJ2-3; the D call may be TRBD1 or TRBD2 (5 bases each). Between the trimmed V and J ends, which lost 0 bases and 2 bases, there was a span of 16 bases. The length of the CDR3 is 17 residues. Germline assignment: CDR1 SGHRS and CDR2 YFSETQ. CDR3 sequence: CASSLGGSGSVTDTQYF. CDR3 DNA: TGCGCCAGCAGCTTGGGGGGGAGCGGATCGGTCACAGATACGCAGTATTTT.

The chain couples TRBV6-6 to TRBJ2-7; possible D gene TRBD1, 6 bases. V was clipped by 2 bases and J by 1 base, with 9 bases between them. Germline V gene data show CDR1 as MNHNY and CDR2 as SVGAGI (reference sequence). The CDR3 loop spans 14 amino acids. CDR3 nucleotide sequence: TGTGCCAGCAGTTACGAAACAGGGTCCTACGAGCAGTACTTC. Protein sequence: CASSYETGSYEQYF.

The chain joins TRBV13 to TRBJ2-2; 12 bases map to TRBD2. Germline lookup yields CDR1 PRHDT and CDR2 FYEKMQ (reference sequence). Losses at the gene ends were 0 bases for V and 7 bases for J; bases not matched to a gene: 9. The CDR3 runs 18 residues. The CDR3 nucleotides are TGTGCCAGCAGCTTAGGCCTTTCGGGACTAGCGGGCCTCGGGGAGCTGTTTTTT. Translation gives CASSLGLSGLAGLGELFF.

This clone rates as medium-sized. V is TRBV2 and J is TRBJ2-7, with D possibly being TRBD1 or TRBD2 (5 bases each). The CDR3 has 14 residues. V gave up 7 bases and J gave up 0 bases, with 13 bases separating them. The germline V gene encodes CDR1 SNHLY and CDR2 FYNNEI. CDR3 protein: CASNPDGASYEQYF. The DNA of the CDR3 is TGTGCCAGCAACCCGGACGGGGCCTCCTACGAGCAGTACTTC.

CDR3 protein: CASIGQGPNTGELFF. CDR3 nucleotides: TGTGCCAGCATCGGACAGGGACCGAACACCGGGGAGCTGTTTTTT. The rearrangement uses TRBV2 and TRBJ2-2, with 8 bases identical to TRBD1. CDR1 and CDR2 from the germline V gene are SNHLY and FYNNEI. The CDR3 loop spans 15 amino acids. The V and J ends lost 7 bases and 0 bases, in that order; junction bases with no gene match: 4.

V gene TRBV27 combines with J gene TRBJ2-7; D is possibly TRBD2 (7 bases). This CDR3 spans 13 amino acids. Trimming removed 6 bases at V and 3 bases at J, with 12 bases between. Germline-derived CDR1 and CDR2 are MNHEY and SMNVEV (reference sequence). CDR3 protein: CASRQGGGYEQYF. The CDR3, as DNA: TGTGCCAGCAGACAGGGAGGGGGCTACGAGCAGTACTTC.

The chain has TRBV19 and TRBJ2-3, with a possible D match to TRBD1 (5 bases). This CDR3 is 17 amino acids long. V shed 3 bases and J shed 0 bases, with 16 bases lying between them. The germline V gene has CDR1 LNHDA and CDR2 SQIVND (reference sequence). The DNA of the CDR3 is TGTGCCAGTAGTATCGTCTCGGTGGGGCTCAGCACAGATACGCAGTATTTT. Amino acids: CASSIVSVGLSTDTQYF. Drawing the rest from reference TRBV19 and TRBJ2-3, the complete variable domain is DGGITQSPKYLFRKEGQNVTLSCEQNLNHDAMYWYRQDPGQGLRLIYYSQIVNDFQKGDIAEGYSVSREKKESFPLTVTSAQKNPTAFYLCASSIVSVGLSTDTQYFGPGTRLTVL.

The chain has TRBV10-3 and TRBJ1-6, with unresolved D. CDR1 and CDR2 (germline): ENHRY, SYGVKD. The CDR3 is made up of 14 amino acids. The V end was cut by 2 bases, the J end by 7 bases, with 9 bases between. The CDR3 loop is CAISELYGNSPLHF. The CDR3 DNA follows: TGTGCCATCAGTGAGCTATATGGGAATTCACCCCTCCACTTT.

The chain has TRBV7-9 and TRBJ2-3; 10 bases match TRBD2. J gave up 5 bases and V 5 bases, and 13 bases lay outside the gene matches. The V gene's germline CDR1 is SEHNR and CDR2 FQNEAQ (reference sequence). This CDR3 contains 17 residues. This CDR3 reads CASSRHASGGQRDTQYF. The CDR3 region has the DNA TGTGCCAGCAGCCGCCATGCTAGCGGGGGCCAGAGAGATACGCAGTATTTT. Full variable domain (missing parts from reference TRBV7-9 and TRBJ2-3): DTGVSQNPRHKITKRGQNVTFRCDPISEHNRLYWYRQTLGQGPEFLTYFQNEAQLEKSRLLSDRFSAERPKGSFSTLEIQRTEQGDSAMYLCASSRHASGGQRDTQYFGPGTRLTVL.

The chain recombines TRBV30 with TRBJ2-7; 7 nucleotides match TRBD2. Germline assignment: CDR1 GTSNPN and CDR2 SVGIG (reference sequence). The junction had 0 bases not matched to a gene; V was cut back by 1 base and J by 3 bases. CDR3 size: 12 residues. Written as DNA, the CDR3 is TGTGCCTGGAGTGGCGGGGGCTACGAGCAGTACTTC. It is translated as CAWSGGGYEQYF.

The J gene is TRBJ1-4, the V gene TRBV5-3; D gene unclear. TRBV5-3 is treated as an ORF (open reading frame) with a function not yet certain. CDR3 size: 15 residues. V lost 4 bases, J lost 8 bases, and 18 bases lay in between. In DNA, the CDR3 is TGTGCCAGAAGCCCCCGGGAGGTGCCAATCGAAAAACTGTTTTTT. Translated: CARSPREVPIEKLFF.

The V gene is TRBV7-9, the J gene TRBJ2-7; possibly TRBD1 or TRBD2 for D (6 bases each). There are 15 residues in the CDR3. CDR1 and CDR2 (germline): SEHNR, FQNEAQ (reference sequence). Trimming cost V 4 bases and J 0 bases, with 13 bases left between them. The CDR3 region has the DNA TGTGCCAGCAGCTCCGAGGGGGGACACTCCTACGAGCAGTACTTC. Translated, it gives CASSSEGGHSYEQYF.

The J gene is TRBJ2-1, the V gene TRBV19, with TRBD2 as a possible D gene (6 bases). CDR3 length: 15 residues. The V gene's germline CDR1 is LNHDA and CDR2 SQIVND (reference sequence). V was pared by 5 bases and J by 1 base, with 12 bases between. CDR3 nucleotides: TGTGCCAGTAGTTCCGGGAGTACTTCCTACAATGAGCAGTTCTTC. Encoded protein: CASSSGSTSYNEQFF.

This clone was detected once. The chain has TRBV29-1 and TRBJ2-5, with D perhaps matching TRBD2 (6 bases). Trimming took 7 bases from V and 7 from J, leaving 22 bases between them. This CDR3 spans 14 amino acids. Germline V CDR1 and CDR2: SQVTM, ANQGSEA. The CDR3 coding sequence is TGCAGCGGCTTCTCGCTGGGGGGAGTCGGGACCCAGTACTTC. Translated, it gives CSGFSLGGVGTQYF.

This clone has a single count. The chain is built from TRBV9 and TRBJ1-5, with TRBD1 matching over 9 bases. This CDR3 is 15 amino acids long. Looked up from germline, CDR1 is SGDLS and CDR2 is YYNGEE. The V segment lost 4 bases and the J segment 4 bases; nucleotides outside the gene matches: 6. This chain's CDR3 is CASSSGGQGNQPQHF. CDR3 in DNA: TGTGCCAGCAGCAGTGGGGGACAGGGAAATCAGCCCCAGCATTTT.

This chain connects TRBV27 to TRBJ1-5; 7 nucleotides align to TRBD1. Losses at the gene ends were 6 bases for V and 0 bases for J; bases not matched to a gene: 5. The CDR3 is 15 amino acids. Germline-derived CDR1 and CDR2 are MNHEY and SMNVEV (reference sequence). DNA of the CDR3: TGTGCCAGCAGCGAGACAGGGCTTAGCAATCAGCCCCAGCATTTT. This sequence encodes CASSETGLSNQPQHF.

The J gene is TRBJ1-1, the V gene TRBV7-9; D is unresolved. Germline CDR1 SEHNR, CDR2 FQNEAQ (reference sequence). Trimming left V 4 bases short and J 5 bases short, with 11 bases between. The CDR3 loop spans 13 amino acids. Here the CDR3 reads CASSSQRETEAFF. CDR3 DNA sequence: TGTGCCAGCAGCTCCCAGAGGGAGACTGAAGCTTTCTTT.

The chain combines TRBV4-2 with TRBJ1-1; unclear D gene. Trimming left V 0 bases short and J 2 bases short, with 7 bases between. Germline V gene data show CDR1 as LGHNA and CDR2 as YNFKEQ. This CDR3 comprises 14 residues. CDR3 coding DNA: TGTGCCAGCAGCCAAGAGGGGAGAAACACTGAAGCTTTCTTT. As protein: CASSQEGRNTEAFF.

The chain has TRBV5-4 and TRBJ2-3; no firm D call. CDR1 SGHNT and CDR2 YYREEE come from the germline V gene (reference sequence). The CDR3 contains 14 residues. Trimming pared 4 bases from V and 6 bases from J, leaving 15 bases between. The CDR3 sequence is CASSPPQARDTQYF. DNA of the CDR3: TGTGCCAGCAGCCCCCCGCAGGCAAGGGATACGCAGTATTTT.